The table lists the clone carrying this TCR beta chain with a few counts. The V gene lost 1 base and the J gene lost 5 bases, with 15 bases spanning the gap. The germline gives CDR1 MGHDK, CDR2 SYGVNS. CDR3 length equals 15 residues. The data were taken from a study of blood T cell repertoires in COVID-19. Study details: T cells, B-cell-depleted T cells, or PBMCs supplied cDNA or gDNA.

Under the authors' procedure: Reference gene primer amplification yielded estimated nucleated cell counts. The assay was immunoSEQ multiplex PCR, and TCRdb's table has in-frame clones only and misses some. The DNA gave D and trimming, while V, J and clone size come from that table. The sample includes about 330,000 clones, around 83% of them seen just once. Sequencing input: peripheral blood. The receptor was isolated from a woman in her forties or fifties with acute or convalescent COVID-19. The chain couples TRBV25-1 to TRBJ2-7; D perhaps matches TRBD2 (6 bases). The CDR3 loop is CASSEFRTNHNEQYF. CDR3 bases: TGTGCCAGCAGTGAATTTAGGACTAATCACAACGAGCAGTACTTC.